One and the same sample provided the 20 T cell receptor beta chains below, sequenced in a study of regulatory T cells in long-lasting Graves disease. Time point reported: newly diagnosed GD, antithyroid drugs for less than 3 months. Following extraction of RNA from PBMCs, that RNA was used to make the TCR library. Researchers made TCR beta libraries by using iRepertoire HTBI primers and running Arm-PCR on CDR3 regions. TCRdb reprocessed the multiplex PCR reads with MiXCR, giving one entry per CDR3 protein. The profile shows approximately 310,000 distinct CDR3 sequences, about 20% of them singletons. The sample in question was peripheral blood mononuclear cells (PBMCs), obtained at new diagnosis, from a patient treated with antithyroid drugs. All receptors come from a female donor with Graves disease.

This clonotype was seen repeatedly, ten times or more. The CDR3 nucleotides are TGCAGTGCTAGTGGGCTAGCGGGAGGTGATTTGACAGATACGCAGTATTTT. Translation gives CSASGLAGGDLTDTQYF. The chain has TRBV20-1 and TRBJ2-3; 11 bases map to TRBD2. The junction had 11 bases not matched to a gene; V was cut back by 3 bases and J by 3 bases. From germline, CDR1 is DFQATT and CDR2 SNEGSKA (reference sequence). The CDR3 contains 17 residues.

This clonotype was recorded many times. The chain joins TRBV7-2 to TRBJ2-3, with a possible D match to TRBD1 (5 bases). This CDR3 region has 17 residues. The V and J ends lost 2 bases and 0 bases respectively, with 15 bases between them. Looked up from germline, CDR1 is SGHTA and CDR2 is FQGNSA. The chain's CDR3 is CASSLSVQGTSTDTQYF. The CDR3 bases are TGTGCCAGCAGCTTAAGCGTTCAGGGAACTAGCACAGATACGCAGTATTTT.

This clonotype came up many times. In DNA form, the CDR3 reads TGTGCCAGCAGCTCTAGGCCGGGCGGGACTGAAGCTTTCTTT. Its protein is CASSSRPGGTEAFF. The chain couples TRBV11-2 to TRBJ1-1; D unresolved. CDR3 length: 14 residues. The V gene lost 4 bases and the J gene lost 5 bases, with 14 bases spanning the gap. The germline V gene encodes CDR1 SGHAT and CDR2 FQNNGV.

The chain joins TRBV28 to TRBJ2-3; 14 bases agree with TRBD2. V trimming: 5 bases; J trimming: 5 bases; junction bases outside the gene matches: 6. The germline gives CDR1 MDHEN, CDR2 SYDVKM. This CDR3 has 16 amino acids. CDR3 loop: CASSPGTSGRGDTQYF. CDR3 bases: TGTGCCAGCAGTCCTGGGACTAGCGGGAGAGGAGATACGCAGTATTTT.

This clonotype was recorded at least ten times. The V gene is TRBV12-3 or TRBV12-4, the J gene TRBJ2-1, with 7 bases identical to TRBD1. With V trimmed by 1 base and J by 6 bases, 12 bases remained unmatched. This CDR3 comprises 17 residues. CDR3 in DNA: TGTGCCAGCAGTTTAGAAAAGACAGGGAATTACGTCAATGAGCAGTTCTTC. Amino acids: CASSLEKTGNYVNEQFF.

The chain has TRBV7-8 and TRBJ1-2, with TRBD1 as a possible D gene (5 bases). Germline V gene sequence: CDR1 SGHVS, CDR2 FQNEAQ. The V end was cut by 6 bases, the J end by 4 bases, with 21 bases between. This CDR3 spans 16 amino acids. The DNA for the CDR3 is TGTGCCAGCAGTGGCAGGCCGGGGGAGAGGGGCTATGGCTACACCTTC. Its translation is CASSGRPGERGYGYTF.

This clonotype appeared many times. The chain joins TRBV28 to TRBJ2-5, with a weak D call TRBD2 (6 bases). The V and J ends lost 7 bases and 5 bases respectively, with 17 bases between them. This CDR3 region has 14 residues. Germline V gene lookup returns CDR1 MDHEN and CDR2 SYDVKM. In DNA form, the CDR3 reads TGTGCCAGCACTGAAGGGACTTTTGGGGAGACCCAGTACTTC. Translated, it gives CASTEGTFGETQYF.

This clonotype turned up a few times. The chain uses TRBV11-2 and TRBJ2-1; D might be TRBD1 or TRBD2, each matching 5 bases. V dropped 2 bases and J dropped 9 bases, with 17 bases sitting between them. Germline V gene lookup returns CDR1 SGHAT and CDR2 FQNNGV. This CDR3 has 15 amino acids. The CDR3: CASSLRTSGGVEQFF. Here the CDR3 DNA reads TGTGCCAGCAGCTTAAGGACCTCTGGGGGAGTTGAGCAGTTCTTC.

In this sample, this clonotype turned up many times. The genes are TRBV28 and TRBJ2-7; 11 bases are shared with TRBD1. Germline trimming cut 1 base from V and 6 bases from J; bases unmatched to any gene: 2. CDR3 length equals 14 residues. Germline CDR1 is MDHEN and CDR2 is SYDVKM. Here the CDR3 DNA reads TGTGCCAGCAGTTTATCCGGGACAGGGGGCGAGCAGTACTTC. It yields the protein CASSLSGTGGEQYF.

This clonotype has ten or more counts. CDR3 sequence (DNA): TGCAGTGCTAGAGATCGCAGGTCAAACTATGGCTACACCTTC. This sequence encodes CSARDRRSNYGYTF. This sequence joins TRBV20-1 and TRBJ1-2; D is undetermined. Germline CDR1 and CDR2: DFQATT and SNEGSKA (reference sequence). CDR3 length: 14 residues. Between the trimmed V and J ends, which lost 0 bases and 2 bases, there was a span of 10 bases.

This clonotype was detected only a few times. V is TRBV20-1 and J is TRBJ2-3; D is undetermined. This CDR3 is 11 amino acids long. The V gene's germline CDR1 is DFQATT and CDR2 SNEGSKA (reference sequence). For the CDR3, the DNA is TGCAGCGGGTTTAGCACAGATACGCAGTATTTT. It is translated as CSGFSTDTQYF.

This rearrangement joins TRBV11-1 to TRBJ2-3; D ambiguous. CDR1 SGHAT and CDR2 FQDESV come from the germline V gene (reference sequence). This CDR3 region has 15 residues. Trimming stripped 0 bases from V and 2 bases from J, with 9 bases between. CDR3 DNA: TGTGCCAGCAGCTTAGCGACTCATTTCACAGATACGCAGTATTTT. This codes for CASSLATHFTDTQYF.

This clonotype was observed at least ten times. The J gene is TRBJ2-1, the V gene TRBV20-1; D is uncertain. The CDR3 totals 17 residues. V lost 3 bases to trimming and J lost 3 bases, with 21 bases between them. CDR1 and CDR2 (germline): DFQATT, SNEGSKA (reference sequence). The DNA of the CDR3 is TGCAGTGCTAGTCGTGGGTTAGGACCCTGGAACTACAATGAGCAGTTCTTC. Translated, it gives CSASRGLGPWNYNEQFF.

The gene calls are TRBV20-1 and TRBJ1-2, with 8 bases that match TRBD1. The germline V gene encodes CDR1 DFQATT and CDR2 SNEGSKA (reference sequence). The CDR3 is made up of 12 amino acids. The J segment lost 7 bases and the V segment lost 6 bases, leaving 7 bases of the junction unmatched. CDR3 DNA sequence: TGCAGTGCCGGACAGGGAAAAGGTGGCTACACCTTC. Protein: CSAGQGKGGYTF.

The sample holds many counts of this clonotype. The chain links TRBV12-3 or TRBV12-4 to TRBJ2-2, with D possibly matching TRBD1 (6 bases). V was pared by 6 bases and J by 7 bases, with 12 bases between. The CDR3 covers 13 residues. CDR3 bases: TGTGCCAGCAGCCCAGGGGAGTTCGGGGAGCTGTTTTTT. Translated, it gives CASSPGEFGELFF.

This clonotype appeared a few times. This chain joins TRBV6-1 and TRBJ2-3; D is perhaps TRBD2 (6 bases). The CDR3 is made up of 11 amino acids. Per the germline V gene, CDR1 is MNHNS and CDR2 is SASEGT. In DNA form, the CDR3 reads TGTGCTGGGGGGTTCCCAGATACGCAGTATTTT. This sequence encodes CAGGFPDTQYF.

In regard to this clonotype: This may be a read error, as it is one base from a much larger clone. The chain couples TRBV19 to TRBJ1-1, with TRBD1 as a possible D gene (5 bases). CDR3 length: 14 amino acids. The germline V gene has CDR1 LNHDA and CDR2 SQIVND (reference sequence). CDR3 loop: CASSTTTVSSEALF. The CDR3 coding sequence is TGTGCCAGTAGTACTACGACAGTCTCATCTGAAGCTTTATTT.

This clonotype appeared many times. V gene TRBV11-3 combines with J gene TRBJ1-6; possible D gene TRBD1, 5 bases. Germline V gene sequence: CDR1 SGHNT, CDR2 YENEEA. This CDR3 contains 15 residues. V was clipped by 6 bases and J by 8 bases, with 17 bases between them. The CDR3 sequence: CASRGTPGEDSPLHF. Written as DNA, the CDR3 is TGTGCCAGCAGAGGGACTCCCGGTGAGGATTCACCCCTCCACTTT.

This clonotype was seen more than once but under ten times. The chain is built from TRBV12-3 or TRBV12-4 and TRBJ2-2, with D possibly matching TRBD1 (5 bases). The CDR3 length is 16 residues. Trimming pared 8 bases from V and 0 bases from J, leaving 16 bases between. The CDR3, as DNA: TGTGCCAGCTCCTTTGGGGCCCCAGCGAACACCGGGGAGCTGTTTTTT. It codes for CASSFGAPANTGELFF.

This clonotype was observed a few times. The CDR3 region is CASSLPSGGQAHEQYF. CDR3 coding DNA: TGTGCCAGCAGCTTGCCGTCTGGGGGCCAAGCCCACGAGCAGTACTTC. The chain combines TRBV5-4 with TRBJ2-7, with TRBD1 as a possible D gene (6 bases). Germline-derived CDR1 and CDR2 are SGHNT and YYREEE (reference sequence). The V and J ends lost 1 base and 5 bases respectively, with 19 bases between them. The CDR3 spans 16 residues.